This T cell receptor (beta chain) was identified in a study of cytomegalovirus exposure and HLA in healthy donors. Study-wide background: Researchers previously reported finding about 110 million unique TCR beta sequences from approximately 200 million T cells. The study's findings and limits: Being productive about 90% or about 30% of the time was typical of most TCR beta V segments in an earlier analysis. Later on, a genetic analysis was performed. It linked a missense variant in DCLRE1C with V- and J-gene trimming of TCR beta.

To note about this clone: Its antigen is unidentified.

PCR employed 60 Vbeta and 13 Jbeta primers. This table comes from immunoSEQ multiplex PCR, and its TCRdb copy is limited to in-frame clones, with some not included. Of approximately 100,000 clones in the sample, roughly three quarters were seen once. This CDR3 has 12 residues. Germline loops: CDR1 SGHNT, CDR2 YYREEE (reference sequence). Trimming stripped 4 bases from V and 0 bases from J, with 4 bases between. The J gene is TRBJ1-1, the V gene TRBV5-4; no reliable D call. The material sequenced was PBMCs. The TCR originated in a man aged 40-49 years in good health and CMV-seropositive. CDR3 DNA sequence: TGTGCCAGCAGCACAGTGAACACTGAAGCTTTCTTT. Translating it yields CASSTVNTEAFF.